The text below deals with one TCR beta chain. This sample was taken from a study of technical replicates of blood from a handful of donors. Profiling relied on immunoSEQ multiplex PCR, and the TCRdb table lists in-frame clones only, not all of them. The repertoire holds around 76,000 clones, with about 93% as singletons. This CDR3 has 13 residues. Germline values: CDR1 MNHNY, CDR2 SVGAGI (reference sequence). V was shortened by 8 bases and J by 0 bases, with 8 bases between the two germline ends. Sequencing was done on a sample of T cells isolated from PBMCs. This TCR was sampled from a human donor in good health. The chain employs TRBV6-6 and TRBJ2-1; no firm D call. The CDR3 sequence is CASSTVSYNEQFF. DNA for the CDR3: TGTGCCAGCTCCACAGTCTCCTACAATGAGCAGTTCTTC.